This T cell receptor (beta chain) was identified in a study of blood T cell repertoires in COVID-19. Study-wide context: Samples taken during acute and convalescent COVID-19 were collected in the United States, Italy and Spain. PBMCs, B-cell-depleted T cells, or T cells provided the cDNA or gDNA that made up the material.

CDR3 length: 13 residues. Trimming at V came to 10 bases and at J to 0 bases, leaving 5 bases not matched to a gene. Germline lookup yields CDR1 ENHRY and CDR2 SYGVKD. This clone came up once. Per the original methods: Amplification with reference gene primers provided the estimates of nucleated cell counts. Clones were sequenced by immunoSEQ multiplex PCR, and TCRdb holds only the in-frame ones, with some missing. V and J calls and clone size are copied from that table; D and trimming were computed from the DNA. The sample has around 95,000 clones, more than 75% seen once. The rearrangement links TRBV10-3 to TRBJ1-1, with 7 bases lining up with TRBD1. Sequenced: peripheral blood. This receptor was taken from a human donor in a cohort sampled during active COVID-19. Written as DNA, the CDR3 is TGTGCCACGATGGGACAGTTGAACACTGAAGCTTTCTTT. Encoded protein: CATMGQLNTEAFF.